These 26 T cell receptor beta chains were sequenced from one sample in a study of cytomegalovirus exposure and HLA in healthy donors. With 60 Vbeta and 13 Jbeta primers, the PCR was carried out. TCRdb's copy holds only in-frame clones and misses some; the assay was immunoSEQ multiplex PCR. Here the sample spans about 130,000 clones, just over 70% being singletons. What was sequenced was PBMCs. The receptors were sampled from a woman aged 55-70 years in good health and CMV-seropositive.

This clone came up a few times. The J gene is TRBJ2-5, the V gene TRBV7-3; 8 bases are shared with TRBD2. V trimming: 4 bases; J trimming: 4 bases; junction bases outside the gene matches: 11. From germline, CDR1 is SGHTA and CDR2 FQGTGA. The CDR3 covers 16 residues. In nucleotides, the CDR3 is TGTGCCAGCAGCTCCTCCGCGGGGGGTAGAGGAGAGACCCAGTACTTC. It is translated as CASSSSAGGRGETQYF.

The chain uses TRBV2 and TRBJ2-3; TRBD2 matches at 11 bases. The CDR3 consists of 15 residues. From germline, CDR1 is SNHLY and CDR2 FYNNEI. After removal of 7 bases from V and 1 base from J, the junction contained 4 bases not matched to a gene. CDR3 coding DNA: TGTGCCAGCATGGAGACTAGCGGGGGCACAGATACGCAGTATTTT. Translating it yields CASMETSGGTDTQYF.

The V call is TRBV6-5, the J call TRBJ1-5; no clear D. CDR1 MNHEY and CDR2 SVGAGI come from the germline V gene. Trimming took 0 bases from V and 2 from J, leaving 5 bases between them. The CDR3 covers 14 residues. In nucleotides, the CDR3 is TGTGCCAGCAGTTACTCGTCGGGCAATCAGCCCCAGCATTTT. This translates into CASSYSSGNQPQHF.

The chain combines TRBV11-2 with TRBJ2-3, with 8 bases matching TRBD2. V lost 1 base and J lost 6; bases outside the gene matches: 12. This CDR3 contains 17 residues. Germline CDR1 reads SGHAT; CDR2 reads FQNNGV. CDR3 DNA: TGTGCCAGCAGCTTAGTGTTCACGGCGGGGGGCCTGGATACGCAGTATTTT. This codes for CASSLVFTAGGLDTQYF.

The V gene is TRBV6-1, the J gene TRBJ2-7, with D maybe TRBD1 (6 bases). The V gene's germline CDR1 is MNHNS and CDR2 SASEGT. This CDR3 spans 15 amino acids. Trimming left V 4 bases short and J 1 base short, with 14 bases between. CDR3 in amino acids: CASSVAGTLSYEQYF. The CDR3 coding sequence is TGTGCCAGCAGTGTGGCCGGGACACTTTCCTACGAGCAGTACTTC.

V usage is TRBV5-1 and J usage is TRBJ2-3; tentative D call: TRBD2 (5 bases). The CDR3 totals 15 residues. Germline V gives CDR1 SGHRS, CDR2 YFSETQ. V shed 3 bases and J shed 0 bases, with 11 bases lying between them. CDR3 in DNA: TGCGCCAGCAGCTGGAGCGGCCCTAGCACAGATACGCAGTATTTT. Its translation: CASSWSGPSTDTQYF. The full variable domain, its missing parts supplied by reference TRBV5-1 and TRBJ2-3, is KAGVTQTPRYLIKTRGQQVTLSCSPISGHRSVSWYQQTPGQGLQFLFEYFSETQRNKGNFPGRFSGRQFSNSRSEMNVSTLELGDSALYLCASSWSGPSTDTQYFGPGTRLTVL.

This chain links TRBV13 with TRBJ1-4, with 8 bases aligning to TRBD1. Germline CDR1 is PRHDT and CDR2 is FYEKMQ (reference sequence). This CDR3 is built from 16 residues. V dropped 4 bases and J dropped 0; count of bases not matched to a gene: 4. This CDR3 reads CASSSQGAATNEKLFF. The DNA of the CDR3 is TGTGCCAGCAGCTCTCAGGGGGCTGCAACTAATGAAAAACTGTTTTTT.

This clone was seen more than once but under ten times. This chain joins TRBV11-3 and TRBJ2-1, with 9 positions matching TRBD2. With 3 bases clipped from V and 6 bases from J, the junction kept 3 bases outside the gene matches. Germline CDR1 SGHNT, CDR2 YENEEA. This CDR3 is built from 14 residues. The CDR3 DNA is TGTGCCAGCAGCTTTAGCGGGGGCGGCAATGAGCAGTTCTTC. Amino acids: CASSFSGGGNEQFF.

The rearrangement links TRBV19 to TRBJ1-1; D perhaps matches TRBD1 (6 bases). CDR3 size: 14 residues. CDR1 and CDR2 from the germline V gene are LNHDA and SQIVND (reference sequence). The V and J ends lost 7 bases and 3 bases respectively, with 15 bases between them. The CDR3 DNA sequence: TGTGCCAGTAACTCCGGGACACGCGACACTGAAGCTTTCTTT. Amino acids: CASNSGTRDTEAFF.

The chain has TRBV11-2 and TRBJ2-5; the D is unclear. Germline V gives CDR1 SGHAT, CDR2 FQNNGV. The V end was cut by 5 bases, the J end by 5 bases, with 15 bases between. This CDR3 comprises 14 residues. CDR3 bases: TGTGCCAGCAGCCCCGGGTGGCTCGGGGAGACCCAGTACTTC. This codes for CASSPGWLGETQYF. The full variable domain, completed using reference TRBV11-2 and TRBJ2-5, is EAGVAQSPRYKIIEKRQSVAFWCNPISGHATLYWYQQILGQGPKLLIQFQNNGVVDDSQLPKDRFSAERLKGVDSTLKIQPAKLEDSAVYLCASSPGWLGETQYFGPGTRLLVL.

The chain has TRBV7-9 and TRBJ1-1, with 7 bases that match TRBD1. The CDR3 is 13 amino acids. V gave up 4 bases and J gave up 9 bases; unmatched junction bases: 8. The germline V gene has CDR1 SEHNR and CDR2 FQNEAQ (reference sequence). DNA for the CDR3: TGTGCCAGCAGCTACCCCGGACAGGTTAAAGCTTTCTTT. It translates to CASSYPGQVKAFF.

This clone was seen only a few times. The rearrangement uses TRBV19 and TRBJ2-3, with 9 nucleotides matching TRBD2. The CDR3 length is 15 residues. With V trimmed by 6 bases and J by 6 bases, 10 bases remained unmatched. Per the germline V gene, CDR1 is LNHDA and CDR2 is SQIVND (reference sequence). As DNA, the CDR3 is TGTGCCAGTAGCTATAATGCGGGGGGGACTGATACGCAGTATTTT. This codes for CASSYNAGGTDTQYF.

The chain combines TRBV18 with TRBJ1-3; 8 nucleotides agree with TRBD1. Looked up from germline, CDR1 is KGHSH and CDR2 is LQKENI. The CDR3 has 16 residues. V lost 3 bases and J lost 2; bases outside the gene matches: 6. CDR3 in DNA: TGTGCCAGCTCACCCTCGACAGGGGACACTGGAAACACCATATATTTT. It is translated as CASSPSTGDTGNTIYF.

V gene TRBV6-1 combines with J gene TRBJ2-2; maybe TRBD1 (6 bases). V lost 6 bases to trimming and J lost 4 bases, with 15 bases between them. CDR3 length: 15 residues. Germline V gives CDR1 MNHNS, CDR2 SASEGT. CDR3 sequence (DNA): TGTGCCAGCAGCGAGTTGACAGGCTTCACCGGGGAGCTGTTTTTT. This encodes CASSELTGFTGELFF.

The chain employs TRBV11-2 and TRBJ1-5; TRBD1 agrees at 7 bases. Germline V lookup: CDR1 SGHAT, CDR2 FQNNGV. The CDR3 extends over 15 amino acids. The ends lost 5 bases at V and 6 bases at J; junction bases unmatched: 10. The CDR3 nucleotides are TGTGCCAGCAGCCTTTTGACAGGGAAGGGTCAGCCCCAGCATTTT. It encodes CASSLLTGKGQPQHF.

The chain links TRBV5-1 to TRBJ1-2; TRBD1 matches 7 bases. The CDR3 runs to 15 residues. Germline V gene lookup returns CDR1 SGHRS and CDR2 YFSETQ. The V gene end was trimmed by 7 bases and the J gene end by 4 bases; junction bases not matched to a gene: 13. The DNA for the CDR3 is TGCGCCAGCGCTTTGGACAGGCCTTATCTCTATGGCTACACCTTC. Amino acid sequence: CASALDRPYLYGYTF.

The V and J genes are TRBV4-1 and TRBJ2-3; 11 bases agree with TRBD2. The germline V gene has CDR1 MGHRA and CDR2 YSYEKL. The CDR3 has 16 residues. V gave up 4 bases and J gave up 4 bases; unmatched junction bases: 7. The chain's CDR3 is CASSLLAGGGADTQYF. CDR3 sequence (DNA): TGCGCCAGCAGCCTCCTAGCGGGGGGAGGGGCAGATACGCAGTATTTT.

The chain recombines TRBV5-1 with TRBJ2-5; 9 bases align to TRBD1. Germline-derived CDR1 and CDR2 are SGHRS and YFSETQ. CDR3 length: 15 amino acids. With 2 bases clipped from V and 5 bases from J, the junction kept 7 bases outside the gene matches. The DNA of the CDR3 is TGCGCCAGCAGCTTCGGACAGGGGATGCGGGAGACCCAGTACTTC. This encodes CASSFGQGMRETQYF.

The CDR3 protein is CASSRPGTGNYGYTF. CDR3 bases: TGTGCCAGCAGTCGTCCCGGGACAGGGAACTATGGCTACACCTTC. V is TRBV6-5 and J is TRBJ1-2; TRBD1 agrees at 9 bases. J lost 2 bases, V lost 5 bases, and 6 bases had no gene match. CDR3 length: 15 residues. Germline CDR1 MNHEY, CDR2 SVGAGI.

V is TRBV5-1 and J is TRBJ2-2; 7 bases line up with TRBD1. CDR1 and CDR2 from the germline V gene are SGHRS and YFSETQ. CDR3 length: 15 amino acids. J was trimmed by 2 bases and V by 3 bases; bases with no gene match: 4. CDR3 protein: CASSWTGYNTGELFF. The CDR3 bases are TGCGCCAGCAGCTGGACAGGTTACAACACCGGGGAGCTGTTTTTT.

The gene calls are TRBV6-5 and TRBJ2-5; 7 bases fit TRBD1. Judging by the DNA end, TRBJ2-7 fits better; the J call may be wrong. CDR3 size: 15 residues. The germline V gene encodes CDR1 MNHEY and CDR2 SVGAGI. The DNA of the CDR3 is TGTGCCAGCAGTTACTTGTTGGGCAGGGGGTACGAGCAGTACTTC. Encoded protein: CASSYLLGRGYEQYF.

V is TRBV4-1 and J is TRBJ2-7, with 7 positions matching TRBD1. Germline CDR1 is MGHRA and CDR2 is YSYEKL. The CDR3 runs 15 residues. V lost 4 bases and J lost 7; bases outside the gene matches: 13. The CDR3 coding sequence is TGCGCCAGCAGCCTTCCCGACAGGGCCCCCGCGGAGCAGTACTTC. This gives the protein CASSLPDRAPAEQYF.

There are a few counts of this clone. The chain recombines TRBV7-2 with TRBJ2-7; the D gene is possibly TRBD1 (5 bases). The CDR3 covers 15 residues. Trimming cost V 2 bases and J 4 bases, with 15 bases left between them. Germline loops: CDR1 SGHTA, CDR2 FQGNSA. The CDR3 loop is CASSLLAGQLYEQYF. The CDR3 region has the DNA TGTGCCAGCAGCTTATTAGCAGGGCAGCTATACGAGCAGTACTTC.

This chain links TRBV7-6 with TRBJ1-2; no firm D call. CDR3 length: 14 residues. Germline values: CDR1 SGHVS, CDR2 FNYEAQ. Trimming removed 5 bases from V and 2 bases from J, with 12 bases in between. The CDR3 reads CASSPGSGNYGYTF. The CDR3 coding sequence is TGTGCCAGCAGCCCGGGGAGCGGCAACTATGGCTACACCTTC.

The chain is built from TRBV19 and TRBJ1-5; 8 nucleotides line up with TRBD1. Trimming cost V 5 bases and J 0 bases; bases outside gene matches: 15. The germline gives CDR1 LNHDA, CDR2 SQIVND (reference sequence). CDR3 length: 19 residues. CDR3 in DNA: TGTGCCAGTAGTTCCCCGGCAGGGGGCTACCCCTATAGCAATCAGCCCCAGCATTTT. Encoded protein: CASSSPAGGYPYSNQPQHF.

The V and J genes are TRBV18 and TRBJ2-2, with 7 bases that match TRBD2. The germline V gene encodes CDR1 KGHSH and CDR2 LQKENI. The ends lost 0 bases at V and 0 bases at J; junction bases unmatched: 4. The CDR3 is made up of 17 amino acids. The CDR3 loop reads CASSPPAAGANTGELFF. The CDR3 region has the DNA TGTGCCAGCTCACCACCCGCGGCGGGGGCGAACACCGGGGAGCTGTTTTTT.